The 2 T cell receptor beta chains in this list originate from one sample, sequenced in a study of a mutant IDH1 vaccine in newly diagnosed glioma. These receptors' antigens are unknown. Assay: immunoSEQ multiplex PCR; the TCRdb copy retains only in-frame clones and omits some. The repertoire has some 33,000 clones, roughly 50% of them found once; the top ten carry more than 9.5%. Indicated time point: week 5, during vaccination. Every single dose of the vaccine, 300 ug of mutant IDH1 20-mer peptide, came with topical imiquimod. This sample comprised PBMCs, obtained from a glioma patient whose treatment included an IDH1 peptide vaccine. Receptor source: a woman aged 18 to 35 with glioma.

The chain carries TRBV2 and TRBJ2-1, with 10 bases that match TRBD2. The length of the CDR3 is 17 residues. After removal of 0 bases from V and 7 bases from J, the junction contained 9 bases not matched to a gene. Germline V gives CDR1 SNHLY, CDR2 FYNNEI. Here the CDR3 DNA reads TGTGCCAGCAGTGAAGCCGAAGCGGGGGGGAGAGGAAATGAGCAGTTCTTC. Translated, it gives CASSEAEAGGRGNEQFF.

The chain carries TRBV27 and TRBJ1-2, with TRBD1 as a possible D gene (5 bases). The CDR3 runs 13 residues. Germline V gene lookup returns CDR1 MNHEY and CDR2 SMNVEV (reference sequence). With 4 bases removed from V and 5 bases from J, the gap between germline ends came to 11 bases. The CDR3 region is CASSYDSGYGYTF. The DNA for the CDR3 is TGTGCCAGCAGTTATGACAGTGGGTATGGCTACACCTTC.